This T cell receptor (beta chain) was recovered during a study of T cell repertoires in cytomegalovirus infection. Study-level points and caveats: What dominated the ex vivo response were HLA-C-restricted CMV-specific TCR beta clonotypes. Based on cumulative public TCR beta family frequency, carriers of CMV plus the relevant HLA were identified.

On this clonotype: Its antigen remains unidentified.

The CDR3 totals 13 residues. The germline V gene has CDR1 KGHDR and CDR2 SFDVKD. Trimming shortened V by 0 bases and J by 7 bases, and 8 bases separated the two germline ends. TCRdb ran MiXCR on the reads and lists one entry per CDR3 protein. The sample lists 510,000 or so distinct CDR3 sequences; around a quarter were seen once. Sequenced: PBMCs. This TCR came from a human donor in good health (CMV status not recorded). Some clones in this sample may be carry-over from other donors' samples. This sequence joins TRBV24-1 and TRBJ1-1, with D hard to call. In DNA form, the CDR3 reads TGTGCCACCAGTGATTTGCCTGGCAGTGAAGCTTTCTTT. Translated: CATSDLPGSEAFF.